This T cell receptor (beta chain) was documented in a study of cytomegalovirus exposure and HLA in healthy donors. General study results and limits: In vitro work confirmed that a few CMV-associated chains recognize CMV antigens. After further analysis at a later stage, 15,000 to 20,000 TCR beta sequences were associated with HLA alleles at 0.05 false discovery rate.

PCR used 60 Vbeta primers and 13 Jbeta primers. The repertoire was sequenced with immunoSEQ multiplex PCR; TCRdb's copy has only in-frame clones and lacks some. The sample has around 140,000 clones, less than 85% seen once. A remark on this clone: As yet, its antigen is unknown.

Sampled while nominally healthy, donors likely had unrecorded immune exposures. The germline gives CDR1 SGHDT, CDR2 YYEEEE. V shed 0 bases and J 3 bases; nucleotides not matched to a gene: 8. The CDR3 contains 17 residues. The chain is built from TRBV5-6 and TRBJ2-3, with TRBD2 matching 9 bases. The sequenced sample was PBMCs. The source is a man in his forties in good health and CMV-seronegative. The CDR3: CASSLVGTSQFTDTQYF. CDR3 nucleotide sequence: TGTGCCAGCAGCTTGGTTGGGACTAGCCAATTTACAGATACGCAGTATTTT.